This T cell receptor (beta chain) was recovered during a study of blood T cell repertoires in COVID-19. Overall study context: Nucleic acid was either cDNA or gDNA, and it came from T cells, B-cell-depleted T cells, or PBMCs.

Participants were aged about 18 to 100 years from 20 to 30 US areas. Grouping used clinical history reported by participants in a survey and questionnaire. Trimming took 7 bases from V and 0 from J, leaving 13 bases between them. Germline CDR1 and CDR2: SNHLY and FYNNEI. CDR3 length: 15 residues. In the authors' methods: Using reference gene primer amplification, nucleated cell counts were estimated. Some clones are missing from TCRdb's copy, which holds only in-frame ones; the method was immunoSEQ multiplex PCR. V and J calls and clone size are copied from that table; D and trimming were computed from the DNA. The sample holds 150,000 to 200,000 clones, 65% to 80% seen once.

The sequence derives from a woman aged 70-85 years in a cohort exposed to, infected with or recovered from COVID-19 (not recorded which). Specimen: PBMCs or T cells enriched from blood (not recorded which). The chain employs TRBV2 and TRBJ1-3; D may be TRBD1 (6 bases). The DNA for the CDR3 is TGTGCCAGCAAGAACGACAGGTTCTCTGGAAACACCATATATTTT. Its protein product is CASKNDRFSGNTIYF.